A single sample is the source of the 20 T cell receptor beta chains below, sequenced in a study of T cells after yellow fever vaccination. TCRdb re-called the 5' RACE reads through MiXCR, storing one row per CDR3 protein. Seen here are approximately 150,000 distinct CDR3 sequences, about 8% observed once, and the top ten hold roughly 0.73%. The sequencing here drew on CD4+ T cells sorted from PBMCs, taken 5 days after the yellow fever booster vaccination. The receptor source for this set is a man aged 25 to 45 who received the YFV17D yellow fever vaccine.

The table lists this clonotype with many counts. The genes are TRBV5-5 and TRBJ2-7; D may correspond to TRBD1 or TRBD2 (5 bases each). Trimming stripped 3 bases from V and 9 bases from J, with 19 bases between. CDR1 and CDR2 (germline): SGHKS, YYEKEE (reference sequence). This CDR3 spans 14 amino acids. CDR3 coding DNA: TGTGCCAGCAGCTCCCAAACAACAGGCCGGGGGCAGTACTTC. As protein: CASSSQTTGRGQYF.

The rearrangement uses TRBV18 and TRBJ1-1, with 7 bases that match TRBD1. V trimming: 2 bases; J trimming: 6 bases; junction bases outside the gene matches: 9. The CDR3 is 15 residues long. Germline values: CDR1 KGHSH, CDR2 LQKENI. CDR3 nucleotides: TGTGCCAGCTCACCAAATTCCCAGGGGGGGGCTGAAGCTTTCTTT. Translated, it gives CASSPNSQGGAEAFF.

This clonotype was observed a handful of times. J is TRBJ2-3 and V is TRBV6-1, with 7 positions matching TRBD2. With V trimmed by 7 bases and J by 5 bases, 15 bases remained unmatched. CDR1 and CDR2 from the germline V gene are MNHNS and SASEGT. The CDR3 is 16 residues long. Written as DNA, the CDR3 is TGTGCCAGCACTCTAGACACGGGGGGATTCGGAGATACGCAGTATTTT. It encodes CASTLDTGGFGDTQYF.

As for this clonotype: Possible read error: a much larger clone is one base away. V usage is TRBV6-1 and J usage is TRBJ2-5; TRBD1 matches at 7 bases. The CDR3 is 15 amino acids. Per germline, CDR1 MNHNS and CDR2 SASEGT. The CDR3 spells CTSSPRGLTQETQYF. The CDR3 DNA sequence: TGTACCAGCAGCCCGAGGGGGCTTACCCAAGAGACCCAGTACTTC.

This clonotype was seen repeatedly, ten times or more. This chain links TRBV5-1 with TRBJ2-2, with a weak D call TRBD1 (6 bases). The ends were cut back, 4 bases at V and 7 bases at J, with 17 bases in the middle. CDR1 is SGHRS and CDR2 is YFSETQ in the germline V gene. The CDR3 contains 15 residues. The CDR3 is CASSRDRGNVGELFF. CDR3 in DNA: TGCGCCAGCAGCCGCGATAGGGGGAATGTCGGGGAGCTGTTTTTT.

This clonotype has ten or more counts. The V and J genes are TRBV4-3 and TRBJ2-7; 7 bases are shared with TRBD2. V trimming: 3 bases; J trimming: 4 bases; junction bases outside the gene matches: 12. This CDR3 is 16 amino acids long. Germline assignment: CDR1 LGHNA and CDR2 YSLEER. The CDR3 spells CASSHAAGLPPYEQYF. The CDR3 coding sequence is TGCGCCAGCAGCCATGCAGCGGGACTTCCCCCATACGAGCAGTACTTC.

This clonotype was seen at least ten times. The CDR3 DNA is TGTGCCAGCGCATTCACTAGTAACTCCTACGAGCAGTACTTC. This encodes CASAFTSNSYEQYF. V usage is TRBV6-1 and J usage is TRBJ2-7; D may be TRBD2 (5 bases). Germline CDR1 reads MNHNS; CDR2 reads SASEGT. Trimming removed 8 bases at V and 0 bases at J, with 14 bases between. There are 14 residues in the CDR3.

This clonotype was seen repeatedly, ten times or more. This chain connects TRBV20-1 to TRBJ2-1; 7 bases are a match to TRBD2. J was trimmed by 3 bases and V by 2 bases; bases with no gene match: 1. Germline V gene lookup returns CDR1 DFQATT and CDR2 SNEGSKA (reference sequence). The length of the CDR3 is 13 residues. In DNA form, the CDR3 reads TGCAGTGCTAGAAGCGGGGTCTACAATGAGCAGTTCTTC. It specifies CSARSGVYNEQFF.

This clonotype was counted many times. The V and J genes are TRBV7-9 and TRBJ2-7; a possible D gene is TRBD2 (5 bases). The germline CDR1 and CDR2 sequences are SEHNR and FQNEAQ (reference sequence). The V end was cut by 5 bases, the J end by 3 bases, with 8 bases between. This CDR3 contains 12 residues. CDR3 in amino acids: CASSPSHYEQYF. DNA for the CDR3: TGTGCCAGCAGCCCTAGCCACTACGAGCAGTACTTC.

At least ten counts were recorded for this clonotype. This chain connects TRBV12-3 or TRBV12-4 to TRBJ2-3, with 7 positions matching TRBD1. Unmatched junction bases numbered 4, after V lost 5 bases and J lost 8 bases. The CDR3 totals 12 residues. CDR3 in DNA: TGTGCCAGCAGTACAGGGGTTAGTACGCAGTATTTT. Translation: CASSTGVSTQYF.

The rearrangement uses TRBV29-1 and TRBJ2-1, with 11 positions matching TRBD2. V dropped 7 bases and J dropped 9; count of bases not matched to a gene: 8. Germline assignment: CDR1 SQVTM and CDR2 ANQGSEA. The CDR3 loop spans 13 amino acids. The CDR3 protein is CSAIAGGPGEQFF. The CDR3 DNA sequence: TGCAGCGCGATAGCGGGAGGGCCGGGTGAGCAGTTCTTC.

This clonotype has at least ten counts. The CDR3 DNA sequence: TGTGCCAGCAGTTTAGTCGGGTCCCGGAGCGGGAGGTTGAATGAGCAGTTCTTC. Residues: CASSLVGSRSGRLNEQFF. This chain connects TRBV28 to TRBJ2-1; 9 positions match TRBD2. The germline V gene encodes CDR1 MDHEN and CDR2 SYDVKM. The ends lost 2 bases at V and 7 bases at J; junction bases unmatched: 15. This CDR3 spans 18 amino acids.

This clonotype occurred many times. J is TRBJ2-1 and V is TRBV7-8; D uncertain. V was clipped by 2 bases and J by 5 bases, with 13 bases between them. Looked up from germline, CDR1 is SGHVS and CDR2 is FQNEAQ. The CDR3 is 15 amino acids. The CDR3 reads CASSLTRTINNEQFF. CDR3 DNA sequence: TGTGCCAGCAGCTTAACCAGGACCATAAACAATGAGCAGTTCTTC.

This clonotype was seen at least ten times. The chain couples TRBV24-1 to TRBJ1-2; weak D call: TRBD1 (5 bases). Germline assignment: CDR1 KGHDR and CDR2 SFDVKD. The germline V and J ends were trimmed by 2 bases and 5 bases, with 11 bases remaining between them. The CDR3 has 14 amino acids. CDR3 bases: TGTGCCACCAGTGATTCCCCTCAGGGTTATGGCTACACCTTC. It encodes CATSDSPQGYGYTF.

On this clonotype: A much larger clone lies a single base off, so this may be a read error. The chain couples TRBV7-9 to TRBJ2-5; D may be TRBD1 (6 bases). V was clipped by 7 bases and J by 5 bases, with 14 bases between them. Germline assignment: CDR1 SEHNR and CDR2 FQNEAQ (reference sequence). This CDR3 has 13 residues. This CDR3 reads CASTQDSHETQYF. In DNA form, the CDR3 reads TGTGCCAGCACCCAGGACAGCCACGAGACCCAGTACTTC.

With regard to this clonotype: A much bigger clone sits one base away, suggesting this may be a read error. In nucleotides, the CDR3 is TGTGCCTGGTCAGACTTGACTGAGCAGTTCTTC. Amino acid sequence: CAWSDLTEQFF. This sequence joins TRBV30 and TRBJ2-1; D uncertain. CDR3 size: 11 residues. Germline V gene sequence: CDR1 GTSNPN, CDR2 SVGIG (reference sequence). V was shortened by 5 bases and J by 9 bases, with 11 bases between the two germline ends.

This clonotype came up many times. The CDR3 DNA sequence: TGTGCCAGCGCCCTCGAAAATGAGCAGTTCTTC. Residues: CASALENEQFF. J is TRBJ2-1 and V is TRBV12-3 or TRBV12-4; D is undetermined. CDR3 length equals 11 residues. V was cut by 8 bases and J by 7 bases, with 9 bases left in between.

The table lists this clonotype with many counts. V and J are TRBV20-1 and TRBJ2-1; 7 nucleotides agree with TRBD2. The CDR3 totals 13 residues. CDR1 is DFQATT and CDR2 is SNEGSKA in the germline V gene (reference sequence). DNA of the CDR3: TGCAGAGCCTCTAGCGGCCTCTACAATGAGCAGTTCTTC. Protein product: CRASSGLYNEQFF.

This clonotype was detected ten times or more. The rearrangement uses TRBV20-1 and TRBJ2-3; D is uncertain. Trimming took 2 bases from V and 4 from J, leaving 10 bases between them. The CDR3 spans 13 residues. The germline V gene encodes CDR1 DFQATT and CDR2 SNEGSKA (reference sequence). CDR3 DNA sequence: TGCAGTGCTAGAAAGAGTATGCCAGATACGCAGTATTTT. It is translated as CSARKSMPDTQYF.

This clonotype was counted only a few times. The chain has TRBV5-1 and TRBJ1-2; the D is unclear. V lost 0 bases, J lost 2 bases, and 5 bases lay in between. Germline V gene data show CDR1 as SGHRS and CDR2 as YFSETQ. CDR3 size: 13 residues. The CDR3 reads CASSLAGNYGYTF. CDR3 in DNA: TGCGCCAGCAGCTTGGCTGGGAACTATGGCTACACCTTC.